The rows below give T cell receptor beta chains drawn from one sample of a study of blood T cell repertoires in COVID-19. Only in-frame clones appear in the TCRdb table, and some are missing; sequencing was by immunoSEQ multiplex PCR. The sample lists about 170,000 clones; approximately 83% were seen once. The sequenced material came from peripheral blood. The receptors derive from a human donor with acute or convalescent COVID-19. The donor label of this sample is uncertain. The CDR3 runs from the conserved cysteine through the conserved F or W. The order of the fields is V gene, D gene, J gene, CDR3 protein. D genes are given only for firm matches.

v_call: TRBV6-5
d_call: .
j_call: TRBJ1-2
cdr3_aa: CASRPSGIGDYTF

v_call: TRBV2
d_call: TRBD1
j_call: TRBJ1-2
cdr3_aa: CASSPPTGKDGYTF

v_call: TRBV5-4
d_call: .
j_call: TRBJ2-7
cdr3_aa: CASSLETVYEQYF

v_call: TRBV2
d_call: TRBD2
j_call: TRBJ2-7
cdr3_aa: CASTQEGGGAYEQYF

v_call: TRBV28
d_call: .
j_call: TRBJ1-5
cdr3_aa: CASSFPQVTQPQHF

v_call: TRBV9
d_call: TRBD2
j_call: TRBJ2-1
cdr3_aa: CASSPSGTSGGLYNEQFF

v_call: TRBV28
d_call: TRBD1
j_call: TRBJ2-7
cdr3_aa: CASSLSPLGQALRLSYEQYF

v_call: TRBV5-1
d_call: .
j_call: TRBJ2-7
cdr3_aa: CASSPGDFPPHEQYF

v_call: TRBV20-1
d_call: .
j_call: TRBJ1-2
cdr3_aa: CSASQRRDGYTF

v_call: TRBV19
d_call: .
j_call: TRBJ2-7
cdr3_aa: CASTITLFNSYEQYF

v_call: TRBV7-2
d_call: .
j_call: TRBJ1-1
cdr3_aa: CASSSDMNTEAFF

v_call: TRBV6-5
d_call: TRBD1
j_call: TRBJ1-1
cdr3_aa: CASSRQGGSAFF

v_call: TRBV2
d_call: .
j_call: TRBJ1-4
cdr3_aa: CASNRQPTTNEKLFF

v_call: TRBV2
d_call: .
j_call: TRBJ1-5
cdr3_aa: CASSDEGDQPQHF

v_call: TRBV4-2
d_call: .
j_call: TRBJ1-3
cdr3_aa: CASMSSGNTIYF

v_call: TRBV7-9
d_call: .
j_call: TRBJ1-2
cdr3_aa: CASSPRGRTRGYGYTF

v_call: TRBV19
d_call: TRBD1
j_call: TRBJ2-1
cdr3_aa: CASSTRQGAYNEQFF

v_call: TRBV9
d_call: .
j_call: TRBJ2-5
cdr3_aa: CASSVDLRQETQYF

v_call: TRBV7-2
d_call: .
j_call: TRBJ2-7
cdr3_aa: CASSPGEYEQYF

v_call: TRBV5-1
d_call: .
j_call: TRBJ1-6
cdr3_aa: CASRIAAPAAGSPLHF

v_call: TRBV30
d_call: .
j_call: TRBJ2-5
cdr3_aa: CAWSRAGFQETQYF

v_call: TRBV2
d_call: .
j_call: TRBJ1-1
cdr3_aa: CASRGLVYGGEAFF

v_call: TRBV19
d_call: .
j_call: TRBJ2-6
cdr3_aa: CASSLAGAISGANVLTF

v_call: TRBV28
d_call: .
j_call: TRBJ1-6
cdr3_aa: CASSSDSFSSYNSPLHF

v_call: TRBV7-9
d_call: TRBD2
j_call: TRBJ2-3
cdr3_aa: CASSYSGVSTDTQYF

v_call: TRBV19
d_call: TRBD1
j_call: TRBJ1-3
cdr3_aa: CASSITTGGLSGNTIYF

v_call: TRBV3-1/TRBV3-2
d_call: .
j_call: TRBJ2-2
cdr3_aa: CASSPRHSRYTGELFF

v_call: TRBV9
d_call: TRBD2
j_call: TRBJ2-7
cdr3_aa: CASSLGGTSGGQQYF

v_call: TRBV9
d_call: TRBD2
j_call: TRBJ2-3
cdr3_aa: CASSVAAGGTDTQYF

v_call: TRBV27
d_call: .
j_call: TRBJ2-1
cdr3_aa: CASSLRGTARDNEQFF

v_call: TRBV5-1
d_call: TRBD2
j_call: TRBJ2-2
cdr3_aa: CASSSSGGALWELFF

v_call: TRBV2
d_call: .
j_call: TRBJ1-2
cdr3_aa: CASSGLGTGYGYTF

v_call: TRBV6-2/TRBV6-3
d_call: TRBD2
j_call: TRBJ2-4
cdr3_aa: CASSYAPGGPSAKNIQYF

v_call: TRBV7-9
d_call: .
j_call: TRBJ2-1
cdr3_aa: CASSPRGAGAPEQFF

v_call: TRBV7-2
d_call: .
j_call: TRBJ2-4
cdr3_aa: CASSSGGGVKNIQYF

v_call: TRBV25-1
d_call: .
j_call: TRBJ1-2
cdr3_aa: CASRRGDRYGYTF

v_call: TRBV6-5
d_call: TRBD1
j_call: TRBJ1-3
cdr3_aa: CASSYSGTAGNTIYF

v_call: TRBV7-8
d_call: .
j_call: TRBJ1-5
cdr3_aa: CASSARDSNQPQHF

v_call: TRBV7-9
d_call: .
j_call: TRBJ1-5
cdr3_aa: CASSFGSNQPQHF

v_call: TRBV30
d_call: TRBD1
j_call: TRBJ1-2
cdr3_aa: CAWSRGTGGYGYTF

v_call: TRBV9
d_call: .
j_call: TRBJ2-6
cdr3_aa: CASSHFKSGAASGANVLTF

v_call: TRBV19
d_call: .
j_call: TRBJ2-1
cdr3_aa: CASSPRTLGDEQFF

v_call: TRBV11-2
d_call: .
j_call: TRBJ2-5
cdr3_aa: CASSRPEPQYF

v_call: TRBV2
d_call: TRBD1
j_call: TRBJ1-5
cdr3_aa: CASSGTGLSNQPQHF

v_call: TRBV19
d_call: TRBD1
j_call: TRBJ2-7
cdr3_aa: CASSPQGLSYEQYF

v_call: TRBV5-6
d_call: .
j_call: TRBJ1-5
cdr3_aa: CASSLGPGTSNQPQHF

v_call: TRBV19
d_call: TRBD1
j_call: TRBJ1-1
cdr3_aa: CASSVPGTGVTEAFF

v_call: TRBV6-5
d_call: TRBD1
j_call: TRBJ2-4
cdr3_aa: CASRDRGLSSIQYF

v_call: TRBV5-8
d_call: .
j_call: TRBJ1-2
cdr3_aa: CASSLGGPITF

v_call: TRBV5-1
d_call: TRBD1
j_call: TRBJ1-2
cdr3_aa: CASSYSPTGPYYGYTF

v_call: TRBV6-5
d_call: TRBD1
j_call: TRBJ1-2
cdr3_aa: CASSYQRTGGGYGYTF

v_call: TRBV28
d_call: .
j_call: TRBJ2-7
cdr3_aa: CASMVSYRVNYEQYF

v_call: TRBV7-9
d_call: TRBD2
j_call: TRBJ2-3
cdr3_aa: CASSLGGGRVTDTQYF

v_call: TRBV7-2
d_call: TRBD1
j_call: TRBJ1-1
cdr3_aa: CASSLGTGATEAFF

v_call: TRBV27
d_call: .
j_call: TRBJ2-2
cdr3_aa: CASSPRRDFTGGELFF

v_call: TRBV27
d_call: TRBD2
j_call: TRBJ2-2
cdr3_aa: CASSLWPPLAGAHTGELFF

v_call: TRBV7-8
d_call: .
j_call: TRBJ2-5
cdr3_aa: CASSKTENRQETQYF

v_call: TRBV5-1
d_call: TRBD1
j_call: TRBJ2-7
cdr3_aa: CASSGGQAPYEQYF

v_call: TRBV19
d_call: .
j_call: TRBJ2-3
cdr3_aa: CASSPSGSGTLHTDTQYF